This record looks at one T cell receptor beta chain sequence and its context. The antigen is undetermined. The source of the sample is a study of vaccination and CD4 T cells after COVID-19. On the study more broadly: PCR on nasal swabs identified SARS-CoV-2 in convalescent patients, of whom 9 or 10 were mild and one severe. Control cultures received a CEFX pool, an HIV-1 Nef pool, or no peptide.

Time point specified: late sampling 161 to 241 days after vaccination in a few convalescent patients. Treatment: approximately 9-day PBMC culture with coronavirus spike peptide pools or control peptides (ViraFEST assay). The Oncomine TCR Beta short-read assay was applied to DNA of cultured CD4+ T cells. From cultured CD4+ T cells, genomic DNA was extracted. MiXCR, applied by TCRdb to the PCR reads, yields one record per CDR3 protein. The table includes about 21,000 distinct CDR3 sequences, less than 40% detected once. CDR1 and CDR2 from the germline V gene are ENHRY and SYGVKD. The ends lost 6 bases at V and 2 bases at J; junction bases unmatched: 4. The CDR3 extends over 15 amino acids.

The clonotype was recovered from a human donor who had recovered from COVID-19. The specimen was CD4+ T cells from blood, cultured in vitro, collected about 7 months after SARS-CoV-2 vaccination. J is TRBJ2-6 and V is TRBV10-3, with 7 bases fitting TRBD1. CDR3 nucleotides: TGTGCCATCAGACCCGACAGGGCTGGGGCCAACGTCCTGACTTTC. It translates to CAIRPDRAGANVLTF.